These T cell receptor beta chains were read from a single sample in a study of blood T cell repertoires in COVID-19. Some clones are missing from TCRdb's copy, which holds only in-frame ones; the method was immunoSEQ multiplex PCR. The sample consists of 100,000 to 150,000 clones, 86% of them appearing once. Sequenced: PBMCs or T cells enriched from blood (not recorded which). These receptors all stem from a woman aged 45-65 years who had recovered from COVID-19. Each CDR3 is given with its conserved first and last residue. The order of the fields is J gene, V gene, clone size, CDR3 protein. Some rows have no size entry. The others give once, few or many, or a class for an expanded clone.

J: TRBJ2-3; V: TRBV12-5; size: .; CDR3: CASGLARGGGRSSTDTQYF
J: TRBJ2-7; V: TRBV10-3; size: .; CDR3: CAIGGQGFHEQYF
J: TRBJ1-1; V: TRBV10-3; size: few; CDR3: CAIRSSGGLNTEAFF
J: TRBJ2-2; V: TRBV24-1; size: .; CDR3: CATSPNRGGTGELFF
J: TRBJ2-7; V: TRBV18; size: .; CDR3: CASSPGTPYEQYF
J: TRBJ2-3; V: TRBV5-4; size: .; CDR3: CASSYGLAGPRGTDTQYF
J: TRBJ1-1; V: TRBV19; size: .; CDR3: CASSTGVAEAFF
J: TRBJ2-5; V: TRBV7-9; size: .; CDR3: CASSLASQETQYF
J: TRBJ1-5; V: TRBV3-1/TRBV3-2; size: .; CDR3: CASSTDDRGLHF
J: TRBJ2-3; V: TRBV29-1; size: .; CDR3: CSVGQGGTDTQYF
J: TRBJ1-1; V: TRBV29-1; size: few; CDR3: CSVDSGEVSEAFF
J: TRBJ2-4; V: TRBV19; size: .; CDR3: CASSTPSGGAKNIQYF
J: TRBJ2-1; V: TRBV13; size: .; CDR3: CASSLAGGGSNEQFF
J: TRBJ2-3; V: TRBV14; size: .; CDR3: CASSPTGRAGTDTQYF
J: TRBJ1-2; V: TRBV4-3; size: .; CDR3: CASSQTQGALSYGYTF
J: TRBJ1-2; V: TRBV19; size: .; CDR3: CASSIDQPSGGYTF
J: TRBJ2-5; V: TRBV6-6; size: .; CDR3: CASSRDWETQYF
J: TRBJ1-1; V: TRBV10-1; size: .; CDR3: CASRLGQFTEAFF
J: TRBJ2-2; V: TRBV6-1; size: .; CDR3: CASSTQGGELFF
J: TRBJ2-1; V: TRBV25-1; size: .; CDR3: CASSGRLHSYNEQFF
J: TRBJ2-5; V: TRBV9; size: .; CDR3: CASSPSTGDGETQYF
J: TRBJ1-6; V: TRBV19; size: .; CDR3: CASSILQGRNSPLHF
J: TRBJ1-4; V: TRBV10-2; size: .; CDR3: CASSVFPTGAANEKLFF
J: TRBJ1-5; V: TRBV6-2/TRBV6-3; size: .; CDR3: CASSYSATKVSNQPQHF
J: TRBJ1-2; V: TRBV29-1; size: .; CDR3: CSVGPRTGLSGYTF
J: TRBJ2-7; V: TRBV7-2; size: .; CDR3: CASSLIPGGVSYEQYF
J: TRBJ1-2; V: TRBV21-1; size: .; CDR3: CASSKDLVGGVGYTF
J: TRBJ1-2; V: TRBV6-5; size: once; CDR3: CASSIGSYGYTF
J: TRBJ1-2; V: TRBV18; size: .; CDR3: CASSPTGVNYGYTF
J: TRBJ1-1; V: TRBV4-3; size: .; CDR3: CASSPGEFNTEAFF
J: TRBJ1-2; V: TRBV7-9; size: .; CDR3: CASSLARGDYGYTF
J: TRBJ1-1; V: TRBV6-6; size: .; CDR3: CASSQQRNTEAFF
J: TRBJ2-3; V: TRBV6-5; size: .; CDR3: CASSRGALSTDTQYF
J: TRBJ2-7; V: TRBV5-1; size: .; CDR3: CASSPMDRPAYEQYF
J: TRBJ2-3; V: TRBV4-3; size: .; CDR3: CASSQTGGPDTQYF
J: TRBJ1-2; V: TRBV4-3; size: once; CDR3: CASSPTGVPHYGYTF
J: TRBJ1-3; V: TRBV19; size: .; CDR3: CASRPGPAGNTIYF
J: TRBJ2-6; V: TRBV2; size: .; CDR3: CASSPTGPSSGANVLTF
J: TRBJ1-2; V: TRBV6-5; size: .; CDR3: CASSPMGLIWGYTF
J: TRBJ1-2; V: TRBV5-4; size: few; CDR3: CASSLDQGNYGYTF
J: TRBJ2-5; V: TRBV7-9; size: .; CDR3: CASSFEGYQETQYF
J: TRBJ2-7; V: TRBV2; size: .; CDR3: CAIIPTESSYEQYF
J: TRBJ2-7; V: TRBV19; size: .; CDR3: CASSPRGASYEQYF
J: TRBJ1-6; V: TRBV5-1; size: .; CDR3: CASSLAGSLNSPLHF
J: TRBJ2-2; V: TRBV10-2; size: once; CDR3: CASSVEITGELFF
J: TRBJ1-1; V: TRBV7-9; size: .; CDR3: CASSLREATEAFF
J: TRBJ2-1; V: TRBV11-3; size: few; CDR3: CASNNGQLREQFF